These T cell receptor beta chains were read from a single sample in a study of human T cells and chemical hapten exposure. TCRdb re-called the RACE reads through MiXCR, storing one row per CDR3 protein. The data contain about 110,000 distinct CDR3 sequences, roughly 12% of them seen just once; the ten biggest clones take up around 1.6%. Sample: whole blood, taken in connection with sensitization to the hapten diphenylcyclopropenone (DPC). The origin of the receptors is a woman aged 50 to 65 with alopecia areata. Some clones in this sample may be carry-over from other donors' samples. Both conserved end residues are part of each CDR3. D genes are given only for firm matches. The listing skips clone size in some rows; elsewhere it reads once, few, many or a size class.

CDR3 length: 16
V gene: TRBV4-1
J gene: TRBJ2-2
D gene: .
clone size: few
CDR3 protein: CASSQGASRNTGELFF
CDR3 DNA: TGCGCCAGCAGCCAAGGGGCTAGCCGGAACACCGGGGAGCTGTTTTTT

CDR3 length: 17
V gene: TRBV28
J gene: TRBJ2-4
D gene: TRBD2
clone size: .
CDR3 protein: CASTAGGPQVTKNIQYF
CDR3 DNA: TGTGCCAGCACAGCGGGAGGGCCTCAGGTGACCAAAAACATTCAGTACTTC

CDR3 length: 14
V gene: TRBV6-6
J gene: TRBJ2-5
D gene: .
clone size: .
CDR3 protein: CASSYIERGETQYF
CDR3 DNA: TGTGCCAGCAGTTACATAGAACGAGGGGAGACCCAGTACTTC

CDR3 length: 16
V gene: TRBV4-3
J gene: TRBJ2-7
D gene: .
clone size: many
CDR3 protein: CASSQFKTGISYEQYF
CDR3 DNA: TGCGCCAGCAGCCAATTTAAGACAGGAATCTCCTACGAGCAGTACTTC

CDR3 length: 15
V gene: TRBV11-2
J gene: TRBJ2-7
D gene: .
clone size: few
CDR3 protein: CASSRLIGSSYEQYF
CDR3 DNA: TGTGCCAGCAGCCGCCTGATTGGAAGCTCCTACGAGCAGTACTTC

CDR3 length: 16
V gene: TRBV5-1
J gene: TRBJ2-2
D gene: .
clone size: few
CDR3 protein: CASSLEGVRGAGELFF
CDR3 DNA: TGCGCCAGCAGCTTGGAAGGGGTCAGGGGAGCCGGGGAGCTGTTTTTT

CDR3 length: 15
V gene: TRBV5-6
J gene: TRBJ1-1
D gene: TRBD1
clone size: few
CDR3 protein: CASSLLTGGKTEAFF
CDR3 DNA: TGTGCCAGCAGCTTATTAACAGGGGGCAAGACTGAAGCTTTCTTT

CDR3 length: 18
V gene: TRBV6-5
J gene: TRBJ2-6
D gene: .
clone size: .
CDR3 protein: CASALSATPLPGANVLTF
CDR3 DNA: TGTGCCAGCGCGCTCTCGGCGACCCCTCTCCCCGGGGCCAACGTCCTGACTTTC

CDR3 length: 13
V gene: TRBV18
J gene: TRBJ2-7
D gene: .
clone size: many
CDR3 protein: CASSPQGAYEQYF
CDR3 DNA: TGTGCCAGCTCACCACAGGGGGCCTACGAGCAGTACTTC

CDR3 length: 11
V gene: TRBV6-5
J gene: TRBJ1-3
D gene: .
clone size: many
CDR3 protein: CASSLGAAIYF
CDR3 DNA: TGTGCCAGCAGTTTAGGTGCAGCCATATATTTT

CDR3 length: 14
V gene: TRBV3-1
J gene: TRBJ2-3
D gene: .
clone size: .
CDR3 protein: CASSQDVYVNTQYF
CDR3 DNA: TGTGCCAGCAGCCAAGATGTATACGTAAATACGCAGTATTTT

CDR3 length: 11
V gene: TRBV20-1
J gene: TRBJ2-5
D gene: .
clone size: many
CDR3 protein: CSGEGVETQYF
CDR3 DNA: TGCAGTGGAGAGGGGGTGGAGACCCAGTACTTC

CDR3 length: 13
V gene: TRBV5-1
J gene: TRBJ2-7
D gene: TRBD1
clone size: .
CDR3 protein: CASSLGTGRVQYF
CDR3 DNA: TGCGCCAGCAGCTTGGGGACAGGCCGGGTGCAGTACTTC

CDR3 length: 12
V gene: TRBV7-9
J gene: TRBJ1-1
D gene: .
clone size: .
CDR3 protein: CASSLVNTEAFF
CDR3 DNA: TGTGCCAGCAGCTTAGTGAACACTGAAGCTTTCTTT

CDR3 length: 14
V gene: TRBV6-1
J gene: TRBJ1-5
D gene: TRBD1
clone size: .
CDR3 protein: CASIPGQRDQPQHF
CDR3 DNA: TGTGCCAGCATCCCGGGACAGCGAGATCAGCCCCAGCATTTT

CDR3 length: 17
V gene: TRBV5-1
J gene: TRBJ2-2
D gene: TRBD1
clone size: .
CDR3 protein: CASSLTLTGANTGELFF
CDR3 DNA: TGCGCCAGCAGCTTGACCCTGACAGGGGCGAACACCGGGGAGCTGTTTTTT

CDR3 length: 15
V gene: TRBV11-2
J gene: TRBJ2-7
D gene: TRBD2
clone size: .
CDR3 protein: CASSQTSGSPGEQYF
CDR3 DNA: TGTGCCAGCAGCCAGACTAGCGGGAGTCCTGGCGAGCAGTACTTC

CDR3 length: 13
V gene: TRBV6-5
J gene: TRBJ1-1
D gene: TRBD1
clone size: .
CDR3 protein: CASSYFDRAEAFF
CDR3 DNA: TGTGCCAGCAGTTATTTCGACAGGGCCGAAGCTTTCTTT

CDR3 length: 12
V gene: TRBV20-1
J gene: TRBJ2-3
D gene: .
clone size: .
CDR3 protein: CSARATTDTQYF
CDR3 DNA: TGCAGTGCTAGGGCCACCACAGATACGCAGTATTTT

CDR3 length: 14
V gene: TRBV7-2
J gene: TRBJ1-1
D gene: .
clone size: .
CDR3 protein: CASSPGVGRAEAFF
CDR3 DNA: TGTGCCAGCAGCCCCGGGGTCGGGCGGGCTGAAGCTTTCTTT

CDR3 length: 16
V gene: TRBV12-3/TRBV12-4
J gene: TRBJ1-5
D gene: .
clone size: .
CDR3 protein: CASSLGLGTAIQPQHF
CDR3 DNA: TGTGCCAGCAGTTTAGGACTCGGGACCGCCATTCAGCCCCAGCATTTT

CDR3 length: 16
V gene: TRBV5-6
J gene: TRBJ1-4
D gene: .
clone size: many
CDR3 protein: CASSLRGVTLNEKLFF
CDR3 DNA: TGTGCCAGCAGCTTGCGCGGGGTTACCCTAAATGAAAAACTGTTTTTT

CDR3 length: 14
V gene: TRBV3-1
J gene: TRBJ1-3
D gene: .
clone size: .
CDR3 protein: CASSLTGQGNTIYF
CDR3 DNA: TGTGCCAGCAGCCTCACTGGACAGGGAAACACCATATATTTT

CDR3 length: 12
V gene: TRBV29-1
J gene: TRBJ2-7
D gene: .
clone size: .
CDR3 protein: CSVVFQLDEQYF
CDR3 DNA: TGCAGCGTTGTTTTTCAACTGGACGAGCAGTACTTC

CDR3 length: 15
V gene: TRBV5-1
J gene: TRBJ1-2
D gene: .
clone size: few
CDR3 protein: CASSLTGPLGYGYTF
CDR3 DNA: TGCGCCAGCAGCTTGACAGGGCCCCTAGGATATGGCTACACCTTC

CDR3 length: 14
V gene: TRBV5-1
J gene: TRBJ2-3
D gene: TRBD2
clone size: few
CDR3 protein: CASISPGGPDTQYF
CDR3 DNA: TGCGCCAGCATCTCTCCGGGGGGGCCAGATACGCAGTATTTT

CDR3 length: 12
V gene: TRBV28
J gene: TRBJ1-1
D gene: .
clone size: many
CDR3 protein: CASRTLGGEAFF
CDR3 DNA: TGTGCCAGCAGGACTCTTGGGGGTGAAGCTTTCTTT

CDR3 length: 16
V gene: TRBV12-3/TRBV12-4
J gene: TRBJ2-7
D gene: TRBD2
clone size: few
CDR3 protein: CASSLGVLAASYEQYF
CDR3 DNA: TGTGCCAGCAGTTTAGGGGTCCTAGCGGCCTCCTACGAGCAGTACTTC

CDR3 length: 14
V gene: TRBV28
J gene: TRBJ2-7
D gene: TRBD1
clone size: .
CDR3 protein: CASSRPPQGAGQYF
CDR3 DNA: TGTGCCAGCAGCCGACCCCCACAGGGGGCAGGGCAGTACTTC

CDR3 length: 17
V gene: TRBV20-1
J gene: TRBJ2-1
D gene: TRBD2
clone size: many
CDR3 protein: CSARDVAGGPAYNEQFF
CDR3 DNA: TGCAGTGCTAGAGATGTAGCGGGAGGGCCTGCCTACAATGAGCAGTTCTTC

CDR3 length: 17
V gene: TRBV7-8
J gene: TRBJ2-7
D gene: .
clone size: .
CDR3 protein: CASSQVTAGRISYEQYF
CDR3 DNA: TGTGCCAGCAGCCAGGTTACCGCGGGGCGGATTTCCTACGAGCAGTACTTC

CDR3 length: 12
V gene: TRBV29-1
J gene: TRBJ1-2
D gene: .
clone size: .
CDR3 protein: CSVTDRLYVYTF
CDR3 DNA: TGCAGCGTTACGGACAGACTCTATGTCTACACCTTC

CDR3 length: 17
V gene: TRBV6-2/TRBV6-3
J gene: TRBJ1-5
D gene: .
clone size: many
CDR3 protein: CASRRDRAGGDNQPQHF
CDR3 DNA: TGTGCCAGCAGACGTGACCGGGCCGGCGGGGACAATCAGCCCCAGCATTTT

CDR3 length: 12
V gene: TRBV6-5
J gene: TRBJ2-7
D gene: .
clone size: .
CDR3 protein: CASSPDGYEQYF
CDR3 DNA: TGTGCCAGCAGTCCAGACGGCTACGAGCAGTACTTC

CDR3 length: 11
V gene: TRBV20-1
J gene: TRBJ2-3
D gene: .
clone size: few
CDR3 protein: CSETGLDTQYF
CDR3 DNA: TGCAGCGAAACGGGTCTCGATACGCAGTATTTT

CDR3 length: 14
V gene: TRBV29-1
J gene: TRBJ1-5
D gene: .
clone size: .
CDR3 protein: CSVSVGNSNQPQHF
CDR3 DNA: TGCAGCGTTTCAGTAGGAAATAGCAATCAGCCCCAGCATTTT

CDR3 length: 15
V gene: TRBV6-6
J gene: TRBJ2-1
D gene: TRBD2
clone size: many
CDR3 protein: CASSSRTSGMFEQFF
CDR3 DNA: TGTGCCAGCAGTTCTCGGACTAGCGGGATGTTTGAGCAGTTCTTC

CDR3 length: 15
V gene: TRBV4-2
J gene: TRBJ2-3
D gene: .
clone size: few
CDR3 protein: CASTPRRDGGDTQYF
CDR3 DNA: TGTGCCAGCACCCCACGGAGGGATGGGGGAGATACGCAGTATTTT

CDR3 length: 14
V gene: TRBV20-1
J gene: TRBJ2-3
D gene: TRBD2
clone size: few
CDR3 protein: CSARDGAGRDTQYF
CDR3 DNA: TGCAGTGCTAGAGATGGAGCGGGACGGGATACGCAGTATTTT

CDR3 length: 15
V gene: TRBV9
J gene: TRBJ2-6
D gene: .
clone size: few
CDR3 protein: CASSALISGANVLTF
CDR3 DNA: TGTGCCAGCAGCGCTCTAATCTCTGGGGCCAACGTCCTGACTTTC

CDR3 length: 15
V gene: TRBV28
J gene: TRBJ2-7
D gene: .
clone size: .
CDR3 protein: CASSLPGTDAGEQYF
CDR3 DNA: TGTGCCAGCAGTTTACCCGGGACGGATGCGGGCGAGCAGTACTTC

CDR3 length: 11
V gene: TRBV6-6
J gene: TRBJ2-7
D gene: .
clone size: .
CDR3 protein: CASSYLTEQYF
CDR3 DNA: TGTGCCAGCAGTTATCTTACTGAGCAGTACTTC

CDR3 length: 14
V gene: TRBV12-3/TRBV12-4
J gene: TRBJ1-1
D gene: TRBD1
clone size: .
CDR3 protein: CASSLPTGGEEAFF
CDR3 DNA: TGTGCCAGCAGTCTCCCGACAGGGGGCGAAGAAGCTTTCTTT

CDR3 length: 15
V gene: TRBV19
J gene: TRBJ2-1
D gene: .
clone size: few
CDR3 protein: CASSGHLGAYNEQFF
CDR3 DNA: TGTGCCAGTAGTGGACATTTGGGCGCCTACAATGAGCAGTTCTTC

CDR3 length: 14
V gene: TRBV12-3/TRBV12-4
J gene: TRBJ2-2
D gene: TRBD2
clone size: .
CDR3 protein: CASSWQREDGELFF
CDR3 DNA: TGTGCCAGCAGTTGGCAGCGGGAGGACGGGGAGCTGTTTTTT

CDR3 length: 13
V gene: TRBV28
J gene: TRBJ2-5
D gene: .
clone size: .
CDR3 protein: CASSPFLGETQYF
CDR3 DNA: TGTGCCAGCAGCCCATTTCTGGGGGAGACCCAGTACTTC

CDR3 length: 14
V gene: TRBV7-6
J gene: TRBJ2-5
D gene: .
clone size: .
CDR3 protein: CASSLLGQKETQYF
CDR3 DNA: TGTGCCAGCAGCTTACTCGGGCAGAAAGAGACCCAGTACTTC

CDR3 length: 17
V gene: TRBV11-2
J gene: TRBJ2-1
D gene: TRBD2
clone size: few
CDR3 protein: CASSLGVRSGGYNEQFF
CDR3 DNA: TGTGCCAGCAGCTTAGGGGTGAGGAGCGGGGGTTACAATGAGCAGTTCTTC

CDR3 length: 15
V gene: TRBV6-6
J gene: TRBJ2-1
D gene: .
clone size: few
CDR3 protein: CASSYRRDQRSEQFF
CDR3 DNA: TGTGCCAGCAGTTACAGACGGGACCAGAGGTCCGAGCAGTTCTTC